This T cell receptor beta chain was identified in a study of blood T cell repertoires in COVID-19. Study summary: There were acute and convalescent COVID-19 samples, and they came from the United States, Italy and Spain. PBMCs, B-cell-depleted T cells, or T cells were the source of the cDNA or gDNA that made up the material.

Germline V CDR1 and CDR2: SGHTA, FQGNSA. The CDR3 is made up of 16 amino acids. V was pared by 0 bases and J by 6 bases, with 18 bases between. Method: immunoSEQ multiplex PCR; TCRdb's copy keeps in-frame clones and lacks some. The profile shows about 220,000 clones, around 80% of them singletons. Sequencing used peripheral blood. This clonotype was sampled from a human donor in a cohort sampled during active COVID-19. This chain joins TRBV7-2 and TRBJ2-7; weak D call: TRBD2 (6 bases). The CDR3: CASSLAGVAVRTEQYF. The CDR3 DNA reads as TGTGCCAGCAGCTTAGCGGGGGTAGCGGTGAGGACCGAGCAGTACTTC.